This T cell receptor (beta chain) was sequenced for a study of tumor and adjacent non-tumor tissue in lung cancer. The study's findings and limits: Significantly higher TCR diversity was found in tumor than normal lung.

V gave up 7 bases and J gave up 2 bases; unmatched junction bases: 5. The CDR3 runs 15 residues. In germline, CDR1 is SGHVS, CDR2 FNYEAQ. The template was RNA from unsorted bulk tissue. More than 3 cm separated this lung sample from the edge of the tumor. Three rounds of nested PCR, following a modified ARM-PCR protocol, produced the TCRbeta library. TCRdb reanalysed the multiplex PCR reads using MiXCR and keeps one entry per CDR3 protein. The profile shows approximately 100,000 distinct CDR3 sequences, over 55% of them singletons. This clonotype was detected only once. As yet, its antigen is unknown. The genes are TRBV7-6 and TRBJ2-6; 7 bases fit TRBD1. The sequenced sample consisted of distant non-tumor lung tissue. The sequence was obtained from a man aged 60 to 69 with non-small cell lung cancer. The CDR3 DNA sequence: TGTGCCAGCAACGACGACAGGGCTGGGGCCAACGTCCTGACTTTC. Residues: CASNDDRAGANVLTF. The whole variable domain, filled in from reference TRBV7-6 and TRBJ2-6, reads GAGVSQSPRYKVTKRGQDVALRCDPISGHVSLYWYRQALGQGPEFLTYFNYEAQQDKSGLPNDRFSAERPEGSISTLTIQRTEQRDSAMYRCASNDDRAGANVLTFGAGSRLTVL.